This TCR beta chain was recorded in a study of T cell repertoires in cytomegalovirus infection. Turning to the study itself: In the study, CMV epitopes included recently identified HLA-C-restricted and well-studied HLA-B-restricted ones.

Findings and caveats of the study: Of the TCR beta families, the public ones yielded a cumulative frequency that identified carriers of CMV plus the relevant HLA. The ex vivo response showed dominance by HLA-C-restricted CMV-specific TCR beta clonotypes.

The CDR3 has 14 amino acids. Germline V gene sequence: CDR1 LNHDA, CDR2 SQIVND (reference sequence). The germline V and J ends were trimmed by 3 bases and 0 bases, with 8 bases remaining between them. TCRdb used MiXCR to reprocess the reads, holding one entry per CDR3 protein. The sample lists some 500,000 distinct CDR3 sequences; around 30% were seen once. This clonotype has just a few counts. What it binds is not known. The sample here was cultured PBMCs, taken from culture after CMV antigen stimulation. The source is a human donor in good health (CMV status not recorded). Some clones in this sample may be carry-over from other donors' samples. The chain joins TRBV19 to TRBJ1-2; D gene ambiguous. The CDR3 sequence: CASSIVTANYGYTF. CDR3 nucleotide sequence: TGTGCCAGTAGTATTGTCACTGCTAACTATGGCTACACCTTC.